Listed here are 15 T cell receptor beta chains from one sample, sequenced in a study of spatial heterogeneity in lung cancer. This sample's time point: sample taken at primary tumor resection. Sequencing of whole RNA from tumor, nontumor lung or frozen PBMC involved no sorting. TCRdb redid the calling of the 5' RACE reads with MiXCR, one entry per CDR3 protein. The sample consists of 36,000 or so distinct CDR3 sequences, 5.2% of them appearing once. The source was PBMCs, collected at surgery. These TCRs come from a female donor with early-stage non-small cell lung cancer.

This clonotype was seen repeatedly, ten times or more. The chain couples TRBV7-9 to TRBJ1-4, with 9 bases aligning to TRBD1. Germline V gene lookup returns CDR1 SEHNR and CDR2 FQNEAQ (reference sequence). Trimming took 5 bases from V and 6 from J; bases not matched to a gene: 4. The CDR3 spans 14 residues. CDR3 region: CASSAGQGDEKLFF. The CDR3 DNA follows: TGTGCCAGCAGCGCGGGACAGGGAGATGAAAAACTGTTTTTT.

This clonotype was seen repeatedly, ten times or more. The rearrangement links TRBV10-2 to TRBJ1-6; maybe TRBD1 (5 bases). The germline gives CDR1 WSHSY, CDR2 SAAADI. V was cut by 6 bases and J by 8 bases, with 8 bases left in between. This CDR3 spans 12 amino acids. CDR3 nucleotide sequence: TGCGCCAGCAGGCAGGGTGATTCACCCCTCCACTTT. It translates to CASRQGDSPLHF.

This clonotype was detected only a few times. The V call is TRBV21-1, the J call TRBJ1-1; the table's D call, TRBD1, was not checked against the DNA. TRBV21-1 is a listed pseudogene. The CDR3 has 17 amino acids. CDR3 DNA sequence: TGTGCCAGCAACACCCGTCCAGGACAGGGGGCGCCGCATGAAGCTTTCTTT. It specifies CASNTRPGQGAPHEAFF.

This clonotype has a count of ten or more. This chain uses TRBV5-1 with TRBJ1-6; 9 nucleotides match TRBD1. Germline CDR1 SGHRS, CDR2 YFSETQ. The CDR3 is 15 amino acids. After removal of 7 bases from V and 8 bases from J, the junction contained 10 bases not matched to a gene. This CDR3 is CASGLGTGSDSPLHF. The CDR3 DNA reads TGCGCCAGCGGACTGGGGACAGGGAGTGATTCACCCCTCCACTTT.

The CDR3 sequence: CASIRAAGLNYNEQFF. CDR3 sequence (DNA): TGTGCCAGCATACGGGCGGCGGGATTAAACTACAATGAGCAGTTCTTC. The chain has TRBV7-2 and TRBJ2-1, with D perhaps matching TRBD2 (6 bases). V was cut by 7 bases and J by 3 bases, with 19 bases left in between. CDR3 size: 16 residues. Germline V lookup: CDR1 SGHTA, CDR2 FQGNSA.

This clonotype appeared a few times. CDR3 nucleotide sequence: TGTGCCACCGAGCCTCCGGGACAGGGGGGCGAGCAGTACTTC. Translating gives CATEPPGQGGEQYF. The V call is TRBV6-5, the J call TRBJ2-7; TRBD1 matches 11 bases. Germline V gene sequence: CDR1 MNHEY, CDR2 SVGAGI. This CDR3 has 14 amino acids. J was trimmed by 6 bases and V by 10 bases; bases with no gene match: 11.

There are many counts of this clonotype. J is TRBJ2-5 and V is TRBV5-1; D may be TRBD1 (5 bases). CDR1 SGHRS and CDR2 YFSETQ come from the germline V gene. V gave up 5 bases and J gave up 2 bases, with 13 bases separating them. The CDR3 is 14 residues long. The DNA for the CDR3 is TGCGCCAGCAGTTATCGACAGTCGCAAGAGACCCAGTACTTC. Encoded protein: CASSYRQSQETQYF.

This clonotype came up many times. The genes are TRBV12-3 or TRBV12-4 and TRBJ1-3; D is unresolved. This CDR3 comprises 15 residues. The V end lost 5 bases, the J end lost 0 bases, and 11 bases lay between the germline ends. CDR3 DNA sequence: TGTGCCAGCAGTCCCGATACGCGCTCTGGAAACACCATATATTTT. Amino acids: CASSPDTRSGNTIYF.

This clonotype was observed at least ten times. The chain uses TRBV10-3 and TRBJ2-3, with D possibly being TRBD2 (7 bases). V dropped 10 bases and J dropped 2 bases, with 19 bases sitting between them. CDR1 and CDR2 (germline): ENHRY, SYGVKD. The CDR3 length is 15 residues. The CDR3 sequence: CATTRHGGATDTQYF. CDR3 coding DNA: TGTGCCACCACTCGCCATGGGGGGGCCACAGATACGCAGTATTTT.

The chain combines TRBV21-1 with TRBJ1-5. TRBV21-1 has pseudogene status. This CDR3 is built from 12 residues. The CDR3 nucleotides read TGTGCCAGCAGCTCAAGTCGGGGAACCCAGCATTTT. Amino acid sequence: CASSSSRGTQHF.

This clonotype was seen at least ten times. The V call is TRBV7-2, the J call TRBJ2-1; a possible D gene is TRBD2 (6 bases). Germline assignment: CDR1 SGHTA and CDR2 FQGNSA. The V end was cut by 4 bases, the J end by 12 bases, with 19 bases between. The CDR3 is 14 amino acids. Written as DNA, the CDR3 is TGTGCCAGCAGCTACGGGCGGCGGAGGGATGTGCAGTTCTTC. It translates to CASSYGRRRDVQFF.

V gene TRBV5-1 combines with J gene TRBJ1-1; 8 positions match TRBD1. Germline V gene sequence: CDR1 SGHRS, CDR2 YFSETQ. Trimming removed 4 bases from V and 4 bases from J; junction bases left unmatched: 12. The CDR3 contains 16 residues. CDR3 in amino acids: CASSPNPQGVGTEAFF. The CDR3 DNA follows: TGCGCCAGCAGCCCGAACCCACAGGGGGTAGGCACTGAAGCTTTCTTT. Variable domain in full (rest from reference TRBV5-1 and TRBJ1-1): KAGVTQTPRYLIKTRGQQVTLSCSPISGHRSVSWYQQTPGQGLQFLFEYFSETQRNKGNFPGRFSGRQFSNSRSEMNVSTLELGDSALYLCASSPNPQGVGTEAFFGQGTRLTVV.

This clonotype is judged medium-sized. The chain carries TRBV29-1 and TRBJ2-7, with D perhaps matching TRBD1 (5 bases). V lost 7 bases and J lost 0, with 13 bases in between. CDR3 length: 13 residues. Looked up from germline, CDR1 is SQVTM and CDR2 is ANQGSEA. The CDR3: CSATGKSSYEQYF. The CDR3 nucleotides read TGCAGCGCCACAGGAAAGAGCTCCTACGAGCAGTACTTC.

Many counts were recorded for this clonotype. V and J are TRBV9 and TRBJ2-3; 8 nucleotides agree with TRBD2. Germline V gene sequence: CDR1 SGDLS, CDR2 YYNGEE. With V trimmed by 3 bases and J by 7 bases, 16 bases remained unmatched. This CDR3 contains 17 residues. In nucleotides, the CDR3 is TGTGCCAGCAGCGCTAGGAGCGGGAGAGGCGGTTCGAATACGCAGTATTTT. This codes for CASSARSGRGGSNTQYF.

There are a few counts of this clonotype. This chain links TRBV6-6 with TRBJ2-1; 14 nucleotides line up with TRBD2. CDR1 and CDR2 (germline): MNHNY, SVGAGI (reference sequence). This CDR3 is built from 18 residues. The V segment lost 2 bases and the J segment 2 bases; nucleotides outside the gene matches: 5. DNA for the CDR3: TGTGCCAGCAGTTACGGGACTAGCGGGGGCCTTACCTACAATGAGCAGTTCTTC. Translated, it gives CASSYGTSGGLTYNEQFF.